The text below deals with one T cell receptor (beta chain). Which antigen it targets is not known. There are no base qualities to consult, and no much larger clone falls within one base. The data were taken from a study of somatic mutations in cytotoxic T cells in rheumatoid arthritis (dated by TCRdb to 2016 to 2017). About the investigation overall: Right after diagnosis and prior to the start of any treatment, around 30 ml EDTA of peripheral blood was drawn from patients. Some T-cell populations stained with V beta antibodies were sorted by flow on a FACSAria II or Sony SH800 to nearly 100% purity, with sorted V beta1+ cells additionally subjected to TCRB sequencing. The study asked whether expanded CD8+ T-cell clones in newly diagnosed, untreated rheumatoid arthritis carry somatic mutations, and used TCRB deep sequencing to characterize clonality. TCRB deep sequencing covered about 60 patients with rheumatoid arthritis along with around 22 healthy controls. Patient and control groups had essentially identical median ages.

CDR1 and CDR2 are read off the germline V gene as MNHEY and SVGAGI. Trimming costs V 0 bases and J 5 bases, and their ends lie 12 bases apart. Measured from the cysteine to the phenylalanine, the CDR3 is 15 residues long. The entry retains the CDR3 DNA only, 45 bases that are in frame from base 1. Sequencing of TCRB CDR3 was done on genomic DNA with the immunoSEQ assay. The original pipeline was this. Patient CD8+ clones larger than 1% were compared against published virus-specific TCRB sequences, and only a few matched. Nothing other than productive TCRB rearrangements was included in the analyses. Clonality was expressed as a Shannon entropy-based productive clonality index, with each clone defined by a unique TCRB CDR3 sequence. Repertoire overlap between two samples was calculated from the template counts of each clone relative to total templates per sample. V-gene usage from TCRB sequencing and V-gene usage measured by flow cytometry were correlated (Spearman r of over 0.6). TCRdb re-hosts the immuneACCESS table, in-frame sequences only. Its copies lack some clones; in the studies checked, an unresolved V gene accounts for under half of them, and the cause for the rest is not known. V, J and clone size are taken as reported in that table, and D and trimming were inferred from the DNA itself. This sample holds 5,500 to 6,000 clones; about four fifths were observed only once. The top ten hold roughly 4.5% of the sample.

The paper's findings and limits, for the study overall: CD8+ T-cell clonality did not differ significantly between rheumatoid arthritis patients and age-matched healthy controls. The slight TRBV07 underrepresentation in patients was not adjusted for multiple comparisons. In 8 of 65 patients the largest CD8+ clone exceeded 20% of CD8+ cells, and several identical CD8+ TCRB sequences were shared between blood and synovial fluid. It was unknown which antigens the expanded CD8+ clones targeted, and their absence from virus-specific databases did not exclude viral specificity. Healthy controls showed no age-related increase in CD8+ clonality, whereas patients did (Spearman r ≈ 0.5).

CD4+ and CD8+ cells were isolated by positive magnetic bead selection on an AutoMACS, and purity was checked by flow cytometry. After a first flow cytometry screen using a TCR V beta antibody panel, clonal expansions were characterized through TCRB deep sequencing of sorted CD8+ fractions. Peripheral blood mononuclear cells were isolated by Ficoll-Paque PLUS density gradient separation. DNA was extracted from CD4-enriched, CD8-enriched or PBMC samples with Nucleospin Tissue or Tissue XS kits and quantified with a Qubit 2.0 fluorometer. The sequence was collected from an adult with rheumatoid arthritis. The sample taken for sequencing was CD8+ T cells sorted from blood. The rearrangement combines TRBV6-5 with TRBJ2-3; TRBD2 could be the D gene, as 5 bases match. Here is the DNA: TGTGCCAGCAGTTACTCGATCTCGGGAAGAGATACGCAGTATTTT. This is translated as CASSYSISGRDTQYF.